This T cell receptor beta chain was sequenced for a study of PD-L1 blockade in urothelial cancer. On the study more broadly: Atezolizumab, begun by patients in about 2014, was given at 1,200 mg intravenously every 3 weeks. Enrolled patients had been treated previously with 0 to 3 chemotherapy regimens.

Germline assignment: CDR1 SGHRS and CDR2 YFSETQ. V was clipped by 8 bases and J by 2 bases; unmatched bases: 10. The CDR3 is 16 amino acids. This clone was observed a handful of times. Some clones are missing from TCRdb's copy, which holds only in-frame ones; the method was immunoSEQ multiplex PCR. The table records around 70,000 clones, 84% of them present only once. The patients' disease, urothelial carcinoma, was locally advanced or metastatic. There were between 1 and 8 samples from each patient, taken pretreatment and on-treatment. This material consisted of PBMCs, taken around atezolizumab (anti-PD-L1) treatment. This chain uses TRBV5-1 with TRBJ2-2, with TRBD2 matching over 9 bases. The receptor was derived from a man between 70 and 80 years old with urothelial cancer. CDR3 nucleotides: TGCGCCAGTAAAACTAGCGGGCTACCAAACACCGGGGAGCTGTTTTTT. Encoded protein: CASKTSGLPNTGELFF.